This TCR beta chain was observed in a study of blood T cell repertoires in COVID-19. The wider study: The study drew acute and convalescent COVID-19 samples from the United States, Italy and Spain. PBMCs, B-cell-depleted T cells, or T cells provided the cDNA or gDNA that made up the material.

Original data processing: Nucleated cell counts were estimated from reference gene primer amplification. TCRdb keeps only in-frame clones here, not all; method: immunoSEQ multiplex PCR. From that table come the V and J calls and clone size; the DNA was used to work out D and trimming. The sample shows 250,000 to 300,000 clones, less than 90% of them seen only once. CDR3 length: 14 amino acids. The V gene's germline CDR1 is MNHEY and CDR2 SMNVEV (reference sequence). V trimming: 4 bases; J trimming: 3 bases; junction bases outside the gene matches: 5. This chain uses TRBV27 with TRBJ1-2; 7 nucleotides line up with TRBD1. This clonotype was obtained from a man between 60 and 75 years old who had recovered from COVID-19. The sample comprised peripheral blood. CDR3 in amino acids: CASSSSGTDYGYTF. In DNA form, the CDR3 reads TGTGCCAGCAGTTCCTCCGGGACAGACTATGGCTACACCTTC.